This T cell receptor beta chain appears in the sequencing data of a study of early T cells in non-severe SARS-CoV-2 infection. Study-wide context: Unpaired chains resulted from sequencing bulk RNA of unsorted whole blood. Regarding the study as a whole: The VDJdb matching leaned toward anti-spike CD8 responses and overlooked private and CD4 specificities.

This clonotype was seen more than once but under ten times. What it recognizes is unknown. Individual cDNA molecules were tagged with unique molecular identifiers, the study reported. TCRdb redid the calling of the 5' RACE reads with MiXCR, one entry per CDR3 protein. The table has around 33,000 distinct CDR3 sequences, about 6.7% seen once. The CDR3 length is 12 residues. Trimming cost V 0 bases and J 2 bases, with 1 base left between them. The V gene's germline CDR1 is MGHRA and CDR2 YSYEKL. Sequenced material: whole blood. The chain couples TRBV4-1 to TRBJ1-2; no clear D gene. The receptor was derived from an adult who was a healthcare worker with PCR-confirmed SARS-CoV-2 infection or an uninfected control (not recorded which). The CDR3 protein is CASSQENYGYTF. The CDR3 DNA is TGCGCCAGCAGCCAAGAAAACTATGGCTACACCTTC.